This passage covers 29 T cell receptor beta chains from one sample sequenced in a study of control samples from healthy donors and cancer patients. This table comes from immunoSEQ multiplex PCR, and its TCRdb copy is limited to in-frame clones, with some not included. The repertoire holds around 120,000 clones, with roughly 94% as singletons. Sequencing used blood. All receptors come from a man younger than 40 in good health.

The gene calls are TRBV7-8 and TRBJ1-1; D is possibly TRBD1 (6 bases). V lost 5 bases to trimming and J lost 2 bases, with 9 bases between them. The length of the CDR3 is 13 residues. The germline gives CDR1 SGHVS, CDR2 FQNEAQ. The CDR3 DNA follows: TGTGCCAGCAGCAACAGGGCTAACACTGAAGCTTTCTTT. As protein: CASSNRANTEAFF.

The CDR3 DNA sequence: TGTGCCAGCAGTCCCTTTGGGGGTACCACTGAAGCTTTCTTT. This translates into CASSPFGGTTEAFF. The V gene is TRBV27, the J gene TRBJ1-1; D may be TRBD1 (5 bases). The V end was cut by 5 bases, the J end by 4 bases, with 14 bases between. The germline V gene has CDR1 MNHEY and CDR2 SMNVEV (reference sequence). This CDR3 spans 14 amino acids.

J is TRBJ2-1 and V is TRBV11-3; 9 positions match TRBD1. Germline CDR1 is SGHNT and CDR2 is YENEEA. With 4 bases clipped from V and 7 bases from J, the junction kept 8 bases outside the gene matches. The CDR3 length is 15 residues. The DNA for the CDR3 is TGTGCCAGCAGCTCCCGCACGACAGGGGGGAATGAGCAGTTCTTC. Translation: CASSSRTTGGNEQFF.

In its sample, this clone was seen once. The chain carries TRBV7-2 and TRBJ1-5; D call uncertain. The germline CDR1 and CDR2 sequences are SGHTA and FQGNSA. The ends were cut back, 1 base at V and 1 base at J, with 17 bases in the middle. The CDR3 is made up of 18 amino acids. CDR3 coding DNA: TGTGCCAGCAGCTTAGGACCCGGAGGATATGGGAGCAATCAGCCCCAGCATTTT. It yields the protein CASSLGPGGYGSNQPQHF.

The CDR3 DNA is TGTGCCAGCAGTTACGTGGTAACCGGGGAGCTGTTTTTT. Its protein is CASSYVVTGELFF. This chain links TRBV6-2 or TRBV6-3 with TRBJ2-2, with D unclear. V shed 2 bases and J shed 5 bases, with 6 bases lying between them. The germline V gene has CDR1 MNHEY and CDR2 SVGEGT. The CDR3 is 13 amino acids.

In its sample, this clone was seen once. The V and J genes are TRBV18 and TRBJ1-1; no clear D. In germline, CDR1 is KGHSH, CDR2 LQKENI. Trimming left V 1 base short and J 1 base short, with 1 base between. The CDR3 sequence is 12 residues long. CDR3 region: CASSPQNTEAFF. The CDR3 nucleotides are TGTGCCAGCTCACCACAGAACACTGAAGCTTTCTTT.

The sample holds one count of this clone. The CDR3 nucleotides read TGTGCCAGCAGTGAGGGGGGGAGGCTTTATGGCTACACCTTC. It specifies CASSEGGRLYGYTF. The chain combines TRBV6-1 with TRBJ1-2; TRBD1 might be the D (5 bases). The CDR3 runs 14 residues. CDR1 is MNHNS, CDR2 SASEGT, per germline. V was trimmed by 3 bases and J by 5 bases, leaving 13 bases between them.

A single count supports this clone. The chain links TRBV2 to TRBJ2-6; no reliable D call. The ends were cut back, 2 bases at V and 1 base at J, with 0 bases in the middle. Germline assignment: CDR1 SNHLY and CDR2 FYNNEI. The CDR3 extends over 13 amino acids. As DNA, the CDR3 is TGTGCCAGCAGTGAATCTGGGGCCAACGTCCTGACTTTC. Translated, it gives CASSESGANVLTF. The whole variable domain, remainder taken from reference TRBV2 and TRBJ2-6, is EPEVTQTPSHQVTQMGQEVILRCVPISNHLYFYWYRQILGQKVEFLVSFYNNEISEKSEIFDDQFSVERPDGSNFTLKIRSTKLEDSAMYFCASSESGANVLTFGAGSRLTVL.

The chain combines TRBV7-9 with TRBJ2-7; D may be TRBD1 (5 bases). The CDR3 spans 18 residues. V lost 4 bases to trimming and J lost 0 bases, with 22 bases between them. The V gene's germline CDR1 is SEHNR and CDR2 FQNEAQ (reference sequence). The CDR3 DNA sequence: TGTGCCAGCAGCTCCCGCGACCATATAGGGGCTTACTCCTACGAGCAGTACTTC. Translated: CASSSRDHIGAYSYEQYF.

The chain combines TRBV7-2 with TRBJ2-5; tentative D call: TRBD1 (6 bases). The CDR3 sequence is 14 residues long. Deletions cut 5 bases from V and 5 bases from J, with 15 bases between. Germline CDR1 reads SGHTA; CDR2 reads FQGNSA. Here the CDR3 reads CASSHSRGAETQYF. CDR3 coding DNA: TGTGCCAGCAGCCACTCCAGGGGTGCGGAGACCCAGTACTTC.

The chain joins TRBV10-2 to TRBJ1-5; TRBD1 aligns across 11 bases. CDR1 and CDR2 (germline): WSHSY, SAAADI. The CDR3 runs to 16 residues. J was trimmed by 2 bases and V by 6 bases; bases with no gene match: 6. The CDR3 nucleotides are TGCGCCAGCAGCGTCTGGGACAGGGGGGGCAATCAGCCCCAGCATTTT. This encodes CASSVWDRGGNQPQHF.

The V and J genes are TRBV6-2 or TRBV6-3 and TRBJ2-5, with 8 bases aligning to TRBD2. CDR1 and CDR2 from the germline V gene are MNHEY and SVGEGT. Germline trimming cut 5 bases from V and 5 bases from J; bases unmatched to any gene: 10. The CDR3 extends over 15 amino acids. CDR3: CASSPLRGGSETQYF. The CDR3 DNA is TGTGCCAGCAGTCCCCTTCGCGGGGGGTCGGAGACCCAGTACTTC.

V usage is TRBV6-5 and J usage is TRBJ2-1; 7 nucleotides agree with TRBD2. The V and J ends lost 7 bases and 4 bases, in that order; junction bases with no gene match: 7. The germline CDR1 and CDR2 sequences are MNHEY and SVGAGI. The CDR3 extends over 14 amino acids. DNA for the CDR3: TGTGCCAGCACGGGGAGGGAGCCTTACAATGAGCAGTTCTTC. Residues: CASTGREPYNEQFF.

This clone was seen just once. The V call is TRBV13, the J call TRBJ2-2, with 12 bases fitting TRBD2. V dropped 0 bases and J dropped 3; count of bases not matched to a gene: 17. CDR1 is PRHDT, CDR2 FYEKMQ, per germline (reference sequence). The CDR3 spans 22 residues. In nucleotides, the CDR3 is TGTGCCAGCAGCTTAGGTTTATTGGCTGCTAGCGGGGGGGCCGCGGACACCGGGGAGCTGTTTTTT. Amino acid sequence: CASSLGLLAASGGAADTGELFF.

The chain couples TRBV19 to TRBJ1-1, with TRBD1 matching 9 bases. This CDR3 has 16 amino acids. From germline, CDR1 is LNHDA and CDR2 SQIVND (reference sequence). V dropped 6 bases and J dropped 1; count of bases not matched to a gene: 9. The CDR3 region is CASRPFLGQGNTEAFF. CDR3 nucleotides: TGTGCCAGTAGACCCTTTTTGGGACAGGGGAACACTGAAGCTTTCTTT.

For this clone: A junction boundary mismatches the germline segment, possibly from a read error. The rearrangement joins TRBV7-9 to TRBJ1-1, with TRBD1 as a possible D gene (5 bases). Germline CDR1 and CDR2: SEHNR and FQNEAQ (reference sequence). This CDR3 region has 14 residues. The CDR3 DNA is TGTGCCAGCAGCTCACTAATAGGACCCGGGGACGTGGTCTTT. Encoded protein: CASSSLIGPGDVVF. The full variable domain, its missing parts supplied by reference TRBV7-9 and TRBJ1-1, is DTGVSQNPRHKITKRGQNVTFRCDPISEHNRLYWYRQTLGQGPEFLTYFQNEAQLEKSRLLSDRFSAERPKGSFSTLEIQRTEQGDSAMYLCASSSLIGPGDVVFGQGTRLTVV.

This clone was observed a single time. The chain carries TRBV19 and TRBJ2-7, with no clear D. Trimming left V 7 bases short and J 1 base short, with 11 bases between. The CDR3 covers 13 residues. Germline V gene sequence: CDR1 LNHDA, CDR2 SQIVND (reference sequence). CDR3 loop: CASITSQSYEQYF. The CDR3 DNA reads TGTGCCAGTATCACCTCTCAGTCCTACGAGCAGTACTTC.

This chain joins TRBV10-3 and TRBJ2-4, with a tentative D call TRBD1 (6 bases). V lost 10 bases to trimming and J lost 6 bases, with 16 bases between them. This CDR3 spans 13 amino acids. Looked up from germline, CDR1 is ENHRY and CDR2 is SYGVKD. The DNA for the CDR3 is TGTGCCACCCGCGGCGAAGGGGGAAACATTCAGTACTTC. This encodes CATRGEGGNIQYF.

The V call is TRBV27, the J call TRBJ1-6; 10 bases are a match to TRBD1. Germline values: CDR1 MNHEY, CDR2 SMNVEV (reference sequence). CDR3 length equals 15 residues. V lost 5 bases and J lost 13; bases outside the gene matches: 11. The CDR3 reads CASSPLGTGEKPLHF. CDR3 nucleotides: TGTGCCAGCAGTCCCCTCGGGACAGGGGAAAAGCCCCTCCACTTT.

The CDR3 spells CARPRIEAGKGYTF. CDR3 sequence (DNA): TGTGCCAGACCCCGAATAGAGGCAGGGAAAGGCTACACCTTC. V and J are TRBV19 and TRBJ1-2, with a weak D call TRBD1 (5 bases). V was trimmed by 9 bases and J by 8 bases, leaving 22 bases between them. The germline CDR1 and CDR2 sequences are LNHDA and SQIVND (reference sequence). The CDR3 contains 14 residues.

This sequence joins TRBV4-3 and TRBJ1-2; TRBD1 aligns across 11 bases. The germline CDR1 and CDR2 sequences are LGHNA and YSLEER. The CDR3 sequence is 15 residues long. V was pared by 1 base and J by 5 bases, with 3 bases of the junction left unmatched. DNA of the CDR3: TGCGCCAGCAGCCAAGTGGGGACAGGGGGTTATGGCTACACCTTC. It is translated as CASSQVGTGGYGYTF.

J is TRBJ2-5 and V is TRBV3-1 (or the pseudogene TRBV3-2); a weak D match, TRBD1 (8 bases). Trimming took off 7 bases at V and 3 bases at J, with 21 bases between the two ends. CDR1 and CDR2 (germline): LGHDT, YNNKEL (reference sequence). The CDR3 loop spans 16 amino acids. The CDR3: CASKRGSPGGEETQYF. DNA for the CDR3: TGTGCCAGCAAGCGGGGTTCCCCAGGGGGCGAAGAGACCCAGTACTTC.

The chain combines TRBV19 with TRBJ1-5; D is uncertain. Germline CDR1 and CDR2: LNHDA and SQIVND (reference sequence). V lost 7 bases and J lost 1, with 17 bases in between. There are 16 residues in the CDR3. CDR3 DNA: TGTGCCAGTAAAACCACAAGGGTCGGGAGCAATCAGCCCCAGCATTTT. It encodes CASKTTRVGSNQPQHF. Full variable domain (missing parts from reference TRBV19 and TRBJ1-5): DGGITQSPKYLFRKEGQNVTLSCEQNLNHDAMYWYRQDPGQGLRLIYYSQIVNDFQKGDIAEGYSVSREKKESFPLTVTSAQKNPTAFYLCASKTTRVGSNQPQHFGDGTRLSIL.

The chain couples TRBV6-5 to TRBJ1-4; the match to TRBD1 covers 9 bases. The CDR3 runs to 14 residues. The V and J ends lost 5 bases and 7 bases, in that order; junction bases with no gene match: 5. The V gene's germline CDR1 is MNHEY and CDR2 SVGAGI. The CDR3 DNA sequence: TGTGCCAGCAGTCAGACAGGGGGAAGTGAAAAACTGTTTTTT. Protein product: CASSQTGGSEKLFF.

The chain couples TRBV19 to TRBJ2-7; D is uncertain. The CDR3 is 11 amino acids. The germline V gene has CDR1 LNHDA and CDR2 SQIVND (reference sequence). V lost 5 bases, J lost 5 bases, and 7 bases lay in between. CDR3 region: CASSFPDEQYF. The CDR3 bases are TGTGCCAGTAGTTTTCCCGACGAGCAGTACTTC.

This sequence joins TRBV18 and TRBJ1-1, with a possible D match to TRBD1 (6 bases). Germline V lookup: CDR1 KGHSH, CDR2 LQKENI. The CDR3 is 14 residues long. Between the trimmed V and J ends, which lost 2 bases and 4 bases, there was a span of 11 bases. This chain's CDR3 is CASSPDGQTTEAFF. The CDR3 coding sequence is TGTGCCAGCTCACCAGACGGACAGACCACTGAAGCTTTCTTT.

The gene calls are TRBV12-3 or TRBV12-4 and TRBJ1-1; D uncertain. CDR3 length: 13 amino acids. V lost 3 bases and J lost 8, with 13 bases in between. CDR3 coding DNA: TGTGCCAGCAGTTTTCCGGGATCTAGAGAAGCTTTCTTT. Amino acid sequence: CASSFPGSREAFF.

The chain joins TRBV18 to TRBJ1-6; TRBD1 aligns across 9 bases. Germline loops: CDR1 KGHSH, CDR2 LQKENI. The CDR3 runs to 20 residues. Germline trimming cut 6 bases from V and 7 bases from J; bases unmatched to any gene: 22. The CDR3 loop reads CASSSLGTGPQKPGNSPLHF. The DNA of the CDR3 is TGTGCCAGCTCGTCGCTCGGGACAGGGCCCCAAAAACCCGGAAATTCACCCCTCCACTTT. The full variable domain, in which reference TRBV18 and TRBJ1-6 provide the parts outside the CDR3, is NAGVMQNPRHLVRRRGQEARLRCSPMKGHSHVYWYRQLPEEGLKFMVYLQKENIIDESGMPKERFSAEFPKEGPSILRIQQVVRGDSAAYFCASSSLGTGPQKPGNSPLHFGNGTRLTVT.

This clone was picked up one time. The chain couples TRBV29-1 to TRBJ2-5, with D uncertain. Germline values: CDR1 SQVTM, CDR2 ANQGSEA. The CDR3 has 12 residues. V lost 7 bases, J lost 5 bases, and 14 bases lay in between. DNA for the CDR3: TGCAGCGCTGTCGACCTAGTCGAGACCCAGTACTTC. It translates to CSAVDLVETQYF. The entire variable domain, with the rest obtained from reference TRBV29-1 and TRBJ2-5, is as follows: SAVISQKPSRDICQRGTSLTIQCQVDSQVTMMFWYRQQPGQSLTLIATANQGSEATYESGFVIDKFPISRPNLTFSTLTVSNMSPEDSSIYLCSAVDLVETQYFGPGTRLLVL.